The TCR beta chain described here comes from a study of shared clonotypes between healthy human individuals. CD8 cells classed as naive were CD45RO-negative and positively selected for CCR7, excluding terminally differentiated effector memory CD45RA+ cells. Every donor was a Caucasian adult from Nashville, Tennessee. The table came from immunoSEQ multiplex PCR; TCRdb's copy has only in-frame clones and leaves some out. This sample has nearly 2 million clones, with about 95% found just once. With regard to this clone: Different DNA sequences within this sample yield the same CDR3.

CDR3 size: 13 residues. Germline values: CDR1 SGHAT, CDR2 FQNNGV. V was shortened by 5 bases and J by 4 bases, with 12 bases between the two germline ends. Sequencing input: naive CD8+ T cells sorted from blood. The chain couples TRBV11-2 to TRBJ2-7; D perhaps matches TRBD2 (5 bases). This TCR came from a man in his late teens or twenties in good health. This CDR3 reads CASSPRLLYEQYF. CDR3 coding DNA: TGTGCCAGCAGCCCCCGACTACTTTACGAGCAGTACTTC.